Described below is a single T cell receptor beta chain sequence and its context. The antigen is undetermined. The PCR was carried out with 60 Vbeta primers and 13 Jbeta primers. Repertoires were generated with immunoSEQ multiplex PCR, while TCRdb's copy carries only in-frame clones and drops some. This sample contains some 110,000 clones. The sample is drawn from a study of cytomegalovirus exposure and HLA in healthy donors. General study findings and limits: There were about 160 TCR beta chains listed as cytomegalovirus-associated.

CDR1 and CDR2 (germline): MGHRA, YSYEKL. V was clipped by 2 bases and J by 3 bases, with 13 bases between them. The CDR3 extends over 15 amino acids. The sequence derives from a man aged 18 to 29 in good health and CMV-seronegative. This chain connects TRBV4-1 to TRBJ1-1; D remains ambiguous. Sequences were obtained from PBMCs. CDR3 DNA: TGCGCCAGCAGCCAATTTGGTCCCAGCGACACTGAAGCTTTCTTT. It translates to CASSQFGPSDTEAFF.